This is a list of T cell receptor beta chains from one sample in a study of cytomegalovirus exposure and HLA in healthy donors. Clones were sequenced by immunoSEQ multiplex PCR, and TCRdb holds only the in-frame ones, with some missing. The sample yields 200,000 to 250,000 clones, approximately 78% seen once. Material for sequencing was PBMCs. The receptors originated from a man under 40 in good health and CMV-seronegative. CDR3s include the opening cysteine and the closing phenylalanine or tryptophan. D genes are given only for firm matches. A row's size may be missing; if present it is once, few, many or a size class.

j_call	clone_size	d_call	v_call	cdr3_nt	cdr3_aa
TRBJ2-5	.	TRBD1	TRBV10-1	TGCGCCAGCAGTGAGCAAAGGACAGGGAGCGGAGAGACCCAGTACTTC	CASSEQRTGSGETQYF
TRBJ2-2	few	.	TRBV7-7	TGTGCTAGCAGCTCGCTGCTGGGACAGAACACCGGGGAGCTGTTTTTT	CASSSLLGQNTGELFF
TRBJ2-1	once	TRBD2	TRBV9	TGTGCCAGCAGCGTAACGACTAGCGGACTTTACAATGAGCAGTTCTTC	CASSVTTSGLYNEQFF
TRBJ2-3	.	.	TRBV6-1	TGTGCCAGCAGATCGCCCTCTAGGGATACGCAGTATTTT	CASRSPSRDTQYF
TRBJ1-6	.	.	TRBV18	TGTGCCAGCTCACCAAAGACGGCCGGAGGGTCCTATAATTCACCCCTCCACTTT	CASSPKTAGGSYNSPLHF
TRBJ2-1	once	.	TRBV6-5	TGTGCCAGCAGTTACTCGCTCGGAGGGAATGAGCAGTTCTTC	CASSYSLGGNEQFF
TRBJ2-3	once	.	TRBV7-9	TGTGTCGGGTACGGGTTCACAGATACGCAGTATTTT	CVGYGFTDTQYF
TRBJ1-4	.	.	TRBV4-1	TGCGCCAGCAGCCAAGATCGGGTATTGAGCGCTGGTGAAAAACTGTTTTTT	CASSQDRVLSAGEKLFF
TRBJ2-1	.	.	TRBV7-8	TGTGCCAGCAGCTTAGCAGGGGGACCTCGGGATGAGCAGTTCTTC	CASSLAGGPRDEQFF
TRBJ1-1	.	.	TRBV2	TGTGCCAGCAGTGAAGGACAGAAGCAGAACACTGAAGCTTTCTTT	CASSEGQKQNTEAFF
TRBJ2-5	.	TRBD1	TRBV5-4	TGTGCCAGCAGCTTGGTTGTGGGACAGGGCTTACAAGAGACCCAGTACTTC	CASSLVVGQGLQETQYF
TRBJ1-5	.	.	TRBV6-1	TGTGCCAGCGAGCTAGCAAATCAGCCCCAGCATTTT	CASELANQPQHF
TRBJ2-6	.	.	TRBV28	TGTGCCAGCAGTTTGTGGGAAACTGGGGCCAGCGTCCTGACTTTC	CASSLWETGASVLTF
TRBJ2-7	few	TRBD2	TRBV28	TGTGCCAGCAGTTTTACAACTAGCGGGCTTGGAGACCTATCCTACGAGCAGTACTTC	CASSFTTSGLGDLSYEQYF
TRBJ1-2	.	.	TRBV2	TGTGCCAGCAGCGAGGAAAGAGTATATGGCTACACCTTC	CASSEERVYGYTF
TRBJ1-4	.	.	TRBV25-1	TGTGCCAGCAGTGAAGGGGCCACAACTAATGAAAAACTGTTTTTT	CASSEGATTNEKLFF
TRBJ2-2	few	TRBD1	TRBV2	TGTGCCAGCAGTGAAGAGGGTGGGGGACAGGGCTTCACCGGGGAGCTGTTTTTT	CASSEEGGGQGFTGELFF
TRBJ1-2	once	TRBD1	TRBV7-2	TGTGCCAGCAGCTTAGGAGGGACAGGGGGCGGCTATGGCTACACCTTC	CASSLGGTGGGYGYTF
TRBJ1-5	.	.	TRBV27	TGTGCCAGCGCGTACGGGGGTGTTAGTCAGCCCCAGCATTTT	CASAYGGVSQPQHF
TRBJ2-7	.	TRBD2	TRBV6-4	TGTGCCAGCAGCCCTGACGGCGGGGGTGCCTACGAGCAGTACTTC	CASSPDGGGAYEQYF
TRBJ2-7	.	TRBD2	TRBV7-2	TGTGCCAGCAGCGCAGCGGGGGGAACCTACGAGCAGTACTTC	CASSAAGGTYEQYF
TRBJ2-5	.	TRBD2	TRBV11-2	TGTGCCAGCAGCTTAGATATAATAGCGGGACATGAGACCCAGTACTTC	CASSLDIIAGHETQYF
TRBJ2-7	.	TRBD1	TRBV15	TGTGCCACCAGCATGGGGACAGGGAGATCCGAGCAGTACTTC	CATSMGTGRSEQYF
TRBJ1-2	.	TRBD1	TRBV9	TGTGCCAGCAGCGTAGGACAGGGGGCAAATTATGGCTACACCTTC	CASSVGQGANYGYTF
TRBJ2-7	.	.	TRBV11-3	TGTGCCAGCAGCTTCGGGGAGGCCTACGAGCAGTACTTC	CASSFGEAYEQYF
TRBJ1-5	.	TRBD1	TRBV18	TGTGCCAGCTCCCAGGGACAGTCTCAGCCCCAGCATTTT	CASSQGQSQPQHF
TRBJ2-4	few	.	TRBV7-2	TGTGCCAGCAGCTCCCGCCAGGCACTCTTAGCCAAAAACATTCAGTACTTC	CASSSRQALLAKNIQYF